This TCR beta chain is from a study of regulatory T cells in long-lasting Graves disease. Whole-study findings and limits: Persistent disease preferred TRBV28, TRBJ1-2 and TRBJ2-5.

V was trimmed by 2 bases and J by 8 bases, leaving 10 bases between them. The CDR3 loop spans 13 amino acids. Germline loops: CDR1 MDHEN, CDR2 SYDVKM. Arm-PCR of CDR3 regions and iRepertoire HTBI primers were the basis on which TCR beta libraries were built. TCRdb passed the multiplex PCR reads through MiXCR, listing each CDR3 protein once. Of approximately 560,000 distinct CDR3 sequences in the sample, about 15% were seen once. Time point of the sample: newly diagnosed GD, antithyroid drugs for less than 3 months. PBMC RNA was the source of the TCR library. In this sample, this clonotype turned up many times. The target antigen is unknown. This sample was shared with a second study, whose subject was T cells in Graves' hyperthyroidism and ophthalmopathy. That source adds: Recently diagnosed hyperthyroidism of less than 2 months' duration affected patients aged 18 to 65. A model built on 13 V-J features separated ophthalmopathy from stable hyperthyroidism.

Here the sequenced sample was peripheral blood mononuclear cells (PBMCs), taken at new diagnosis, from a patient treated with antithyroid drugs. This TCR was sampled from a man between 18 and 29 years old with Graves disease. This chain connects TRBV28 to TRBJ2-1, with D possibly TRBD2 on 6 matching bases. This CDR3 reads CASSLDGGDEQFF. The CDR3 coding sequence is TGTGCCAGCAGTTTAGACGGAGGGGATGAGCAGTTCTTC.